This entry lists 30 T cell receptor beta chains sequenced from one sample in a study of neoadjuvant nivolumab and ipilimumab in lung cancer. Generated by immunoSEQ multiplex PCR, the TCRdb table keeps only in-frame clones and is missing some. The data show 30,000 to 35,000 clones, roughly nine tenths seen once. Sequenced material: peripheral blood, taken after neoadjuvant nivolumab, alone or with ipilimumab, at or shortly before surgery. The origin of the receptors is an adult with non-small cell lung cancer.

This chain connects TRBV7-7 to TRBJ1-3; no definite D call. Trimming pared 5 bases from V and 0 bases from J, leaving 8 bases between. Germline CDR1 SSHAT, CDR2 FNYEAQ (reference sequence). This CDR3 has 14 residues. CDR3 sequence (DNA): TGTGCCAGCAGCCCCGGGATCTCTGGAAACACCATATATTTT. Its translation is CASSPGISGNTIYF.

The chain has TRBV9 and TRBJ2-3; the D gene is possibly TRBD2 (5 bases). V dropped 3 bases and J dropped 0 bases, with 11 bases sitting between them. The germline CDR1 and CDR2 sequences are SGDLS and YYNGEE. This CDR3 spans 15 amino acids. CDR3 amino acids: CASSASISSTDTQYF. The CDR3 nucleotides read TGTGCCAGCAGCGCTAGCATCTCTAGCACAGATACGCAGTATTTT.

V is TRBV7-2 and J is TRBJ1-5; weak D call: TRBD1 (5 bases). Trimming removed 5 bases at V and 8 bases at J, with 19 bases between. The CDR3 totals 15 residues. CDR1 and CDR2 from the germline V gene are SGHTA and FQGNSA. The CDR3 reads CASSLGGAGREPQHF. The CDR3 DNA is TGTGCCAGCAGCCTCGGCGGCGCAGGGAGGGAGCCCCAGCATTTT.

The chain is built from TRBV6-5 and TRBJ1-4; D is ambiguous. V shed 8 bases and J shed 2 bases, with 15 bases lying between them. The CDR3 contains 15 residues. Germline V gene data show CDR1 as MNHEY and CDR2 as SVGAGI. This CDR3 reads CASGDGRLTNEKLFF. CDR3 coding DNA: TGTGCCAGCGGCGATGGGAGACTGACTAATGAAAAACTGTTTTTT.

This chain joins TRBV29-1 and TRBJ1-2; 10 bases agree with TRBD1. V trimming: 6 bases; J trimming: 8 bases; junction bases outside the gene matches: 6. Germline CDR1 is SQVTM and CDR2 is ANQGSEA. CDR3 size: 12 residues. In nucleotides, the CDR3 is TGCAGCGTAGACAGGGGGCGAAGGGGCTACACCTTC. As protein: CSVDRGRRGYTF.

The CDR3 DNA reads as TGTGCCAGCAGCCCTCGACAGGGAATGATGAACACTGAAGCTTTCTTT. The encoded protein is CASSPRQGMMNTEAFF. The chain carries TRBV5-4 and TRBJ1-1; 7 positions match TRBD1. Trimming cost V 4 bases and J 0 bases; bases outside gene matches: 9. CDR1 and CDR2 (germline): SGHNT, YYREEE (reference sequence). The CDR3 contains 16 residues.

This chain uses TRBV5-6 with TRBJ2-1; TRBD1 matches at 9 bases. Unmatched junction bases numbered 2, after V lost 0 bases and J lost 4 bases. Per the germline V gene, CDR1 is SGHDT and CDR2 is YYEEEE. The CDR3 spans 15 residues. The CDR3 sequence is CASSLVGTGYNEQFF. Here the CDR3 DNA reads TGTGCCAGCAGCTTGGTAGGGACAGGGTACAATGAGCAGTTCTTC.

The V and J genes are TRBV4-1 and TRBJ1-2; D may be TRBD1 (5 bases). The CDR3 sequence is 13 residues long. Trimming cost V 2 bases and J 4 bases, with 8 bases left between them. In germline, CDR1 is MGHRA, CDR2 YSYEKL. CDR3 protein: CASSQQGIYGYTF. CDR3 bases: TGCGCCAGCAGCCAACAGGGTATCTATGGCTACACCTTC.

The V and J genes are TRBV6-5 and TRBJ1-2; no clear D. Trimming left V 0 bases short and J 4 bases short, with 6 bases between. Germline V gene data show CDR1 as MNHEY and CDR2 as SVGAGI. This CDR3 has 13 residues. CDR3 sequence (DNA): TGTGCCAGCAGTTACTCGGGTGGCTATGGCTACACCTTC. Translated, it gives CASSYSGGYGYTF.

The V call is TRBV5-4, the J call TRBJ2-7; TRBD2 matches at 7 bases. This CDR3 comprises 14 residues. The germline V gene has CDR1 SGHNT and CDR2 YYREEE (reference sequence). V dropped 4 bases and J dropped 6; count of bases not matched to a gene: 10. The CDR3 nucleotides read TGTGCCAGCAGCCCTGGGGCGGGAGAGGGCGAGCAGTACTTC. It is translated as CASSPGAGEGEQYF.

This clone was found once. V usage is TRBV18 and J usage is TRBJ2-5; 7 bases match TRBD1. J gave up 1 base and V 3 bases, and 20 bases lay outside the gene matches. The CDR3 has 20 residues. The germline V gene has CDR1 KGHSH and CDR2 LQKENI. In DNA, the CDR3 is TGTGCCAGCTCACCGACCCGTTATCCTCGGGACAGAGTTCCCCAAGAGACCCAGTACTTC. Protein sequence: CASSPTRYPRDRVPQETQYF.

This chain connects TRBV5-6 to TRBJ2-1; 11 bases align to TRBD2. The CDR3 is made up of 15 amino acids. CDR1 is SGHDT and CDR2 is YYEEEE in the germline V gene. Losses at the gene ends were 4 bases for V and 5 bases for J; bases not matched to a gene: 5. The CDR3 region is CASSPLAGGHNEQFF. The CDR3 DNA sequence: TGTGCCAGCAGCCCTCTAGCGGGAGGACACAATGAGCAGTTCTTC.

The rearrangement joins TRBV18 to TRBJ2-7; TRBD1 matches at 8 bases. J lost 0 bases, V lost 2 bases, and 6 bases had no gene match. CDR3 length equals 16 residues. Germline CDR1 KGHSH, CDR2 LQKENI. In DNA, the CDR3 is TGTGCCAGCTCACCATCGGACAGGGTAGCCTCCTACGAGCAGTACTTC. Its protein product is CASSPSDRVASYEQYF.

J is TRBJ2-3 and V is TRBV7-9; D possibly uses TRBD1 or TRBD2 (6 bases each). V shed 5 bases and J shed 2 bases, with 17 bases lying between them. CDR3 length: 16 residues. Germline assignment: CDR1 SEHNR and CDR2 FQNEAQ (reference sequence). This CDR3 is CASSPTGAGHTDTQYF. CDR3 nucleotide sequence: TGTGCCAGCAGCCCCACGGGGGCGGGTCACACAGATACGCAGTATTTT.

CDR3 loop: CASRGRVPPYYYEQYF. The CDR3 DNA follows: TGCGCCAGCAGAGGCAGGGTTCCCCCCTACTACTACGAGCAGTACTTC. The chain joins TRBV10-2 to TRBJ2-7, with D possibly matching TRBD1 (5 bases). Germline V lookup: CDR1 WSHSY, CDR2 SAAADI. V was cut by 6 bases and J by 3 bases, with 21 bases left in between. This CDR3 is built from 16 residues.

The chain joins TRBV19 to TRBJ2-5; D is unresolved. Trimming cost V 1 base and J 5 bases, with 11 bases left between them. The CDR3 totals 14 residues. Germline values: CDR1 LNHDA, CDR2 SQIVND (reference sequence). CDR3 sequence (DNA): TGTGCCAGTAGTATAGGCCACGGCAGTGAGACCCAGTACTTC. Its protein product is CASSIGHGSETQYF. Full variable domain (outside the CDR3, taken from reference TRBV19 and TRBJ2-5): DGGITQSPKYLFRKEGQNVTLSCEQNLNHDAMYWYRQDPGQGLRLIYYSQIVNDFQKGDIAEGYSVSREKKESFPLTVTSAQKNPTAFYLCASSIGHGSETQYFGPGTRLLVL.

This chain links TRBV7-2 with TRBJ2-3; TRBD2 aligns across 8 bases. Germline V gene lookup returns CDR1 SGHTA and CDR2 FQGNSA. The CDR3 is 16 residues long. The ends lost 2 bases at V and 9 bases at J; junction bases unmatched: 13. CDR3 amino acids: CASSLRVARSSGTQYF. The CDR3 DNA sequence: TGTGCCAGCAGCTTAAGGGTGGCTCGGTCTAGCGGGACGCAGTATTTT.

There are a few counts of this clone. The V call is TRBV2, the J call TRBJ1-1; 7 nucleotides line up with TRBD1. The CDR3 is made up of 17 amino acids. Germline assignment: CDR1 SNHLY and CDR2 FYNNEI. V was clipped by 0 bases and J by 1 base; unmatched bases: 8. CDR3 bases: TGTGCCAGCAGTGAAGCCTACCTGTGGACAGGGAACACTGAAGCTTTCTTT. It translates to CASSEAYLWTGNTEAFF. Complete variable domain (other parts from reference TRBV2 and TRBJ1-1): EPEVTQTPSHQVTQMGQEVILRCVPISNHLYFYWYRQILGQKVEFLVSFYNNEISEKSEIFDDQFSVERPDGSNFTLKIRSTKLEDSAMYFCASSEAYLWTGNTEAFFGQGTRLTVV.

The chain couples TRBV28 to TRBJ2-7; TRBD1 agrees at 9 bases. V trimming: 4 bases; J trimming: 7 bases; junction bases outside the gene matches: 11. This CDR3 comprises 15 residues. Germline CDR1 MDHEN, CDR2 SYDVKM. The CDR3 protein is CASSSPGQGTEEQYF. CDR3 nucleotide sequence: TGTGCCAGCAGTTCCCCGGGACAGGGCACTGAGGAGCAGTACTTC. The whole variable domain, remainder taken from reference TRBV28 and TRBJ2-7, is DVKVTQSSRYLVKRTGEKVFLECVQDMDHENMFWYRQDPGLGLRLIYFSYDVKMKEKGDIPEGYSVSREKKERFSLILESASTNQTSMYLCASSSPGQGTEEQYFGPGTRLTVT.

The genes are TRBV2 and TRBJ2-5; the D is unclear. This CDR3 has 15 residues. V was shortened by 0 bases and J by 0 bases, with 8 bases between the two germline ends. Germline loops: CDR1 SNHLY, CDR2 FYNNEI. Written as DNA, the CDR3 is TGTGCCAGCAGTGAAGCGAGAACAGACCAAGAGACCCAGTACTTC. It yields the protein CASSEARTDQETQYF.

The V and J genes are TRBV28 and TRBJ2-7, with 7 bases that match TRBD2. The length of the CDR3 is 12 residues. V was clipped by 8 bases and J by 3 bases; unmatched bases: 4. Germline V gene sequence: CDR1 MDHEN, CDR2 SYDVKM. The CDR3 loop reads CASAGGFYEQYF. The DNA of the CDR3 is TGTGCCAGCGCCGGGGGGTTCTACGAGCAGTACTTC.

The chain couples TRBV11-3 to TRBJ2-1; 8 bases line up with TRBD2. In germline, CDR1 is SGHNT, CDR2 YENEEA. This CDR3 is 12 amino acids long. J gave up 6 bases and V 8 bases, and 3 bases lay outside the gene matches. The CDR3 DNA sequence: TGTGCCAGCGGGACTAGGTCCAATGAGCAGTTCTTC. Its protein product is CASGTRSNEQFF.

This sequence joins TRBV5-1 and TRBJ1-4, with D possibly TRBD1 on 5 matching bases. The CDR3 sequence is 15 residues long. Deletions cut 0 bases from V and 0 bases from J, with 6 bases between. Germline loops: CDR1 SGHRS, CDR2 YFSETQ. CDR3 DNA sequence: TGCGCCAGCAGCTTGGGGGGGGCAACTAATGAAAAACTGTTTTTT. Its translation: CASSLGGATNEKLFF.

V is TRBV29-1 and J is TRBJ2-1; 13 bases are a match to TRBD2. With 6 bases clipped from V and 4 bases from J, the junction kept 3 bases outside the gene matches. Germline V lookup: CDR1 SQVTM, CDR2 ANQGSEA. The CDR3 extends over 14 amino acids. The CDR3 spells CSVGTSGIYNEQFF. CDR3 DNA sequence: TGCAGCGTGGGGACTAGCGGGATATACAATGAGCAGTTCTTC.

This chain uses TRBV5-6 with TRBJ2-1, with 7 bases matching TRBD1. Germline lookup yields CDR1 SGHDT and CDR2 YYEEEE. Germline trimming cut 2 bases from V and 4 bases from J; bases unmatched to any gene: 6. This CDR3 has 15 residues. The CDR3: CASSLQGNTYNEQFF. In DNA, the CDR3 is TGTGCCAGCAGCTTACAGGGGAATACTTACAATGAGCAGTTCTTC.

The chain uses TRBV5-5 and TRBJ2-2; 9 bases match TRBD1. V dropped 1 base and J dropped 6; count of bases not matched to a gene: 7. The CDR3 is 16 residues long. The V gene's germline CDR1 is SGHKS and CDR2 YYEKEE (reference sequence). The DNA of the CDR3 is TGTGCCAGCAGCTTGACAGGGGGCAGAGGGGCCGGGGAGCTGTTTTTT. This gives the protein CASSLTGGRGAGELFF.

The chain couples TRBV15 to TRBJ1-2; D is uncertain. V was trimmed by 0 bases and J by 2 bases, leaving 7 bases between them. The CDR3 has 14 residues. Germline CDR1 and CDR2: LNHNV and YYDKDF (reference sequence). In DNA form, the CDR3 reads TGTGCCACCAGCAGAGAGGGATCCAACTATGGCTACACCTTC. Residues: CATSREGSNYGYTF.

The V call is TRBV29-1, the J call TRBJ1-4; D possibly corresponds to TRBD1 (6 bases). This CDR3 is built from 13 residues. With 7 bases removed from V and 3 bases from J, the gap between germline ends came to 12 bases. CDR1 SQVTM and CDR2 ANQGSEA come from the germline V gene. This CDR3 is CSAGGGPNEKLFF. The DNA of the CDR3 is TGCAGCGCGGGGGGGGGCCCTAATGAAAAACTGTTTTTT.

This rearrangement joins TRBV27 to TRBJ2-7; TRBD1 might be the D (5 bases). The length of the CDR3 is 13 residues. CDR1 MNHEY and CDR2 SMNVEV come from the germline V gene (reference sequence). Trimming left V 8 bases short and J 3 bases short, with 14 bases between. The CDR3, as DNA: TGTGCCAGCGGCCAGGGTCGGAACTACGAGCAGTACTTC. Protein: CASGQGRNYEQYF.

CDR3 loop: CASSVGGTSGPLFF. The DNA for the CDR3 is TGTGCCAGCAGCGTAGGCGGGACTAGCGGTCCCCTGTTTTTT. The chain combines TRBV9 with TRBJ2-2, with 11 positions matching TRBD2. CDR3 length equals 14 residues. V trimming: 0 bases; J trimming: 14 bases; junction bases outside the gene matches: 6. Germline assignment: CDR1 SGDLS and CDR2 YYNGEE.